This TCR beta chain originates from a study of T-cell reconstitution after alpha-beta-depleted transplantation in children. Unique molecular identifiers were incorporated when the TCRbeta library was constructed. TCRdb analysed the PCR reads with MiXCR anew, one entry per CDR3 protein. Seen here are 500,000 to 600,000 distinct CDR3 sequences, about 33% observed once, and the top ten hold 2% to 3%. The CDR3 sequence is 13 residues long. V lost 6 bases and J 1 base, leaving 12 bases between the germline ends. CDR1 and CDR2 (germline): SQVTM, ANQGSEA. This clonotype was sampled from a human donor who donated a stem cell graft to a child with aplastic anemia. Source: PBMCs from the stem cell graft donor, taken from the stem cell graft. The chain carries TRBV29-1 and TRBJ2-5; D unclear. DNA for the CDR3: TGCAGCGTCTTAATACTGAGCCAAGAGACCCAGTACTTC. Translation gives CSVLILSQETQYF.